The clone carrying this TCR beta chain was detected a few times. Its antigen remains unknown. Stable hyperthyroidism denotes an absence of ophthalmopathy throughout 18 months of follow-up. Clinical symptoms, serum thyroxine, TRAb, thyroid ultrasound and orbital computed tomography were relied on for diagnosis. Losses at the gene ends were 1 base for V and 5 bases for J; bases not matched to a gene: 4. The CDR3 contains 15 residues. Germline V gene lookup returns CDR1 SNHLY and CDR2 FYNNEI. The data stem from a study of Graves' ophthalmopathy and Graves' hyperthyroidism. For the study at large: Peripheral blood samples were taken at initial diagnosis, before any treatment. Findings of the study overall: Its predictions of ophthalmopathy progression gave the model over 70% sensitivity and 72.22% specificity.

RNA transcripts yielded amplified TCR beta CDR3 regions. The first round was an RT-PCR with HTBI primers, and the second round was a multiplex PCR. MiXCR, applied by TCRdb to the multiplex PCR reads, yields one record per CDR3 protein. The sample records hundreds of thousands of distinct CDR3 sequences, approximately 21% being singletons. This TCR derives from a woman under 30 with stable Graves' hyperthyroidism. Some clones in this sample may be carry-over from other donors' samples. Source material: peripheral blood. The V and J genes are TRBV2 and TRBJ1-1, with 10 nucleotides matching TRBD1. This CDR3 reads CASSEGTGGRTEAFF. CDR3 bases: TGTGCCAGCAGTGAAGGGACAGGGGGGAGAACTGAAGCTTTCTTT. Based on the CDR3 plus reference TRBV2 and TRBJ1-1, the full variable domain is EPEVTQTPSHQVTQMGQEVILRCVPISNHLYFYWYRQILGQKVEFLVSFYNNEISEKSEIFDDQFSVERPDGSNFTLKIRSTKLEDSAMYFCASSEGTGGRTEAFFGQGTRLTVV.